Listed here is a single T cell receptor (beta chain). The repertoire was sequenced with immunoSEQ multiplex PCR; TCRdb's copy has only in-frame clones and lacks some. The table includes 130,000 to 150,000 clones, roughly 76% detected once. This specimen belongs to a study of blood T cell repertoires in COVID-19. Germline lookup yields CDR1 SGHRS and CDR2 YFSETQ. V was shortened by 3 bases and J by 5 bases, with 14 bases between the two germline ends. CDR3 length: 14 amino acids. The genes are TRBV5-1 and TRBJ1-2; D gene unclear. This clonotype originated in a human donor with acute or convalescent COVID-19. The donor label of this sample is uncertain. Material: peripheral blood. CDR3 sequence (DNA): TGCGCCAGCAGCTACACAGACCCCGTATATGGCTACACCTTC. Amino acid sequence: CASSYTDPVYGYTF.